The T cell receptor (beta chain) under discussion was sequenced for a study of metastatic and nonmetastatic thyroid tumors (dated by TCRdb to the early 2020s). About the full investigation: Repertoires from peripheral blood and from tumor or nodule tissue samples of malignant and benign thyroid patients were compared. General conclusions and limits of the study: In both blood and tumor samples, TCR beta diversity was reported to be significantly higher in malignant tumors than in benign nodules.

The germline V gene (reference sequence) provides CDR1 MNHEY and CDR2 SMNVEV. The junction carries 12 bases between V and J, which are trimmed by 0 bases and 7 bases respectively. From the cysteine up to the phenylalanine, the CDR3 has a length of 14 residues. The read is trimmed to its CDR3 DNA, 42 bases read in frame from base 1. None of the patients had been given any treatment before thyroid surgery. Using T-cell receptor beta sequencing, the study looked back at clinical samples from patients collected from the early 2010s to the late 2010s. Libraries were prepared through PCR. Sequencing instrument: Illumina HiSeq 4000. The TCR beta-chain CDR3 region of each patient was profiled by high-throughput sequencing. As for the authors' bioinformatics: CDR3 differences across clinicopathological groups were used to build a classifier for discriminating distant-metastatic papillary thyroid cancer patients. To measure repertoire diversity the researchers used the Shannon index, while the Morisita-Horn index served to gauge how similar the tumor and blood repertoires were. The public reads were reprocessed in TCRdb via fastp at Q25 and MiXCR, keeping in-frame beta chains. The V and J calls here are based on TCRdb, not the publication. The sample has 8,500 to 13,000 clones on record, roughly 28% of them singletons. Over 9.5% of the sample rests with the top ten.

Comments on this clone: Its antigen is currently not known. Qualities for individual bases were not recorded, and no much larger clone is one base off.

This receptor was taken from a male donor with papillary thyroid cancer or a benign thyroid nodule (not recorded which). Some clones in this sample may be carry-over from other donors' samples. Material: tumor tissue. This sequence uses TRBV27 and TRBJ1-2, with TRBD1 perhaps the D gene, on 6 matching bases. The DNA sequence follows: TGTGCCAGCAGTTTATCGCCAGGGGCGGTTGGCTACACCTTC. Its translation reads: CASSLSPGAVGYTF.